These 32 T cell receptor beta chains were sequenced from one sample in a study of low-dose radiotherapy and immunotherapy resistance in tumors. With TRAV- and TRBV-specific primers, first-strand cDNA was made, covering the alpha and beta chains. Over around 19 PCR cycles, TCRs were amplified from a constant-region primer and V-primer adapter. Each CDR3 protein gets one entry after TCRdb re-called the reads with MiXCR. The sample lists fewer than 8,000 distinct CDR3 sequences, around 71% occurring once. Source of these receptors: a human donor with advanced metastatic prostate, ovarian, gallbladder or colorectal cancer (not recorded which). This table probably holds off-target reads from a library built for another chain.

This chain links TRBV12-5 with TRBJ2-2; D might be TRBD1 (6 bases). This CDR3 is built from 15 residues. Trimming cost V 7 bases and J 4 bases, with 16 bases left between them. Per germline, CDR1 LGHNT and CDR2 FRNRAP. For the CDR3, the DNA is TGTGCTAGTGCCCCACCCCGGGACATCACCGGGGAGCTGTTTTTT. It specifies CASAPPRDITGELFF.

The chain recombines TRBV11-3 with TRBJ2-1; D is possibly TRBD1 or TRBD2 (5 bases each). From germline, CDR1 is SGHNT and CDR2 YENEEA. This CDR3 spans 15 amino acids. V shed 5 bases and J shed 6 bases, with 17 bases lying between them. The CDR3 spells CASSTGTIIGNEQFF. The CDR3 region has the DNA TGTGCCAGCAGCACCGGGACCATCATCGGCAATGAGCAGTTCTTC.

This clonotype was picked up a small number of times. This chain connects TRBV2 to TRBJ2-5, with 7 positions matching TRBD1. The length of the CDR3 is 15 residues. Trimming removed 8 bases from V and 9 bases from J; junction bases left unmatched: 18. From germline, CDR1 is SNHLY and CDR2 FYNNEI. The CDR3, as DNA: TGTGCCAGCTTCCCCTACGAGAACAGGGGAAGGTCCCAGTACTTC. It codes for CASFPYENRGRSQYF.

The chain joins TRBV19 to TRBJ2-4, with 7 bases aligning to TRBD2. CDR1 and CDR2 (germline): LNHDA, SQIVND (reference sequence). V was pared by 5 bases and J by 10 bases, with 8 bases of the junction left unmatched. The CDR3 is 13 amino acids. The CDR3 sequence is CASSASGLEIQYF. The CDR3 DNA follows: TGTGCCAGTAGTGCTAGCGGTCTGGAAATTCAGTACTTC.

The chain employs TRBV6-6 and TRBJ2-1; TRBD1 aligns across 7 bases. The germline CDR1 and CDR2 sequences are MNHNY and SVGAGI (reference sequence). The CDR3 has 18 residues. The V and J ends lost 5 bases and 3 bases, in that order; junction bases with no gene match: 16. This chain's CDR3 is CASSEPATGSFRYNEQFF. CDR3 in DNA: TGTGCCAGCAGTGAACCCGCGACAGGGAGTTTCCGCTACAATGAGCAGTTCTTC.

The chain employs TRBV4-1 and TRBJ1-2; 9 bases fit TRBD1. This CDR3 is 14 amino acids long. CDR1 and CDR2 from the germline V gene are MGHRA and YSYEKL. V lost 0 bases and J lost 6; bases outside the gene matches: 2. CDR3 amino acids: CASSQDWDRDGYTF. In DNA form, the CDR3 reads TGCGCCAGCAGCCAAGATTGGGACAGGGATGGCTACACCTTC.

The chain recombines TRBV5-1 with TRBJ1-1; 9 bases are a match to TRBD1. CDR1 and CDR2 from the germline V gene are SGHRS and YFSETQ. The CDR3 is 14 amino acids. V was pared by 0 bases and J by 7 bases, with 4 bases of the junction left unmatched. DNA of the CDR3: TGCGCCAGCAGCTTGGACAGGGGGCCGATTGAAGCTTTCTTT. This translates into CASSLDRGPIEAFF.

The chain recombines TRBV11-2 with TRBJ2-1; maybe TRBD2 (5 bases). The V gene lost 1 base and the J gene lost 4 bases, with 11 bases spanning the gap. This CDR3 has 15 amino acids. Germline assignment: CDR1 SGHAT and CDR2 FQNNGV. CDR3 DNA sequence: TGTGCCAGCAGCTTAGGTTCTAGCACTTACAATGAGCAGTTCTTC. It specifies CASSLGSSTYNEQFF.

This clonotype was found once. CDR3 amino acids: CASTQPSGQETQYF. For the CDR3, the DNA is TGTGCCAGCACGCAGCCTAGCGGACAAGAGACCCAGTACTTC. This chain joins TRBV21-1 and TRBJ2-5; the table names TRBD2, a call not compared with the DNA. TRBV21-1 is deemed a pseudogene. The CDR3 has 14 residues.

The chain carries TRBV7-9 and TRBJ1-2; D remains ambiguous. CDR3 length: 13 amino acids. Germline CDR1 and CDR2: SEHNR and FQNEAQ (reference sequence). The ends were cut back, 4 bases at V and 5 bases at J, with 11 bases in the middle. The DNA for the CDR3 is TGTGCCAGCAGCTCACGGGCAGGATATGGCTACACCTTC. Residues: CASSSRAGYGYTF.

This rearrangement joins TRBV5-1 to TRBJ2-7; TRBD1 aligns across 11 bases. The CDR3 contains 15 residues. CDR1 SGHRS and CDR2 YFSETQ come from the germline V gene. V trimming: 3 bases; J trimming: 3 bases; junction bases outside the gene matches: 5. CDR3 DNA sequence: TGCGCCAGCAGCTCCTCCGGGACAGGGGGCTACGAGCAGTACTTC. This gives the protein CASSSSGTGGYEQYF.

The count of this clonotype is one. Compared with germline, one end of the junction differs, possibly owing to a read error. The CDR3 sequence is CSARGFRGNQSQHF. The CDR3 bases are TGCAGTGCTAGAGGGTTCAGGGGCAATCAGTCCCAGCATTTT. The J gene is TRBJ1-5, the V gene TRBV20-1; perhaps TRBD1 as D (6 bases). Germline CDR1 DFQATT, CDR2 SNEGSKA (reference sequence). The CDR3 is 14 amino acids.

The rearrangement links TRBV6-5 to TRBJ2-1; D perhaps matches TRBD2 (6 bases). The CDR3 sequence is 13 residues long. Trimming stripped 7 bases from V and 7 bases from J, with 14 bases between. The germline V gene has CDR1 MNHEY and CDR2 SVGAGI. The CDR3 here is CASTISGENEQFF. In DNA form, the CDR3 reads TGTGCCAGCACCATATCGGGGGAAAATGAGCAGTTCTTC.

V and J are TRBV7-3 and TRBJ2-5; perhaps D is TRBD1 or TRBD2 (5 bases each). CDR1 is SGHTA and CDR2 is FQGTGA in the germline V gene. This CDR3 spans 13 amino acids. The ends were cut back, 5 bases at V and 5 bases at J, with 12 bases in the middle. The CDR3 nucleotides are TGTGCCAGCAGCAACTGGGGCGGGGAGACCCAGTACTTC. Its protein product is CASSNWGGETQYF. Full variable domain (rest looked up from reference TRBV7-3 and TRBJ2-5): GAGVSQTPSNKVTEKGKYVELRCDPISGHTALYWYRQSLGQGPEFLIYFQGTGAADDSGLPNDRFFAVRPEGSVSTLKIQRTERGDSAVYLCASSNWGGETQYFGPGTRLLVL.

This clonotype appeared a single time. The V call is TRBV12-3 or TRBV12-4, the J call TRBJ2-1; 9 nucleotides match TRBD1. The CDR3 loop spans 15 amino acids. The junction had 0 bases not matched to a gene; V was cut back by 1 base and J by 2 bases. The CDR3: CASSLDRGPYNEQFF. CDR3 bases: TGTGCCAGCAGTTTAGACAGGGGGCCCTACAATGAGCAGTTCTTC.

A few counts support this clonotype. The V gene is TRBV19, the J gene TRBJ1-1; weak D call: TRBD1 (5 bases). V shed 6 bases and J shed 2 bases, with 16 bases lying between them. The CDR3 is made up of 15 amino acids. Germline CDR1 LNHDA, CDR2 SQIVND (reference sequence). The CDR3 DNA reads as TGTGCCAGTAGATCGAGAGGGGAGGGTAACACTGAAGCTTTCTTT. Translated: CASRSRGEGNTEAFF.

The genes are TRBV9 and TRBJ2-7; the match to TRBD2 covers 8 bases. J lost 0 bases, V lost 5 bases, and 10 bases had no gene match. CDR3 length: 16 residues. Germline CDR1 reads SGDLS; CDR2 reads YYNGEE. The CDR3 loop reads CASSFLSGASSYEQYF. The CDR3 DNA follows: TGTGCCAGCAGTTTCCTTAGCGGGGCAAGCTCCTACGAGCAGTACTTC.

The chain combines TRBV12-3 or TRBV12-4 with TRBJ1-2, with unresolved D. The CDR3 runs to 13 residues. V was pared by 1 base and J by 0 bases, with 3 bases between. The CDR3 bases are TGTGCCAGCAGTTTAGGGACTAACTATGGCTACACCTTC. Amino acid sequence: CASSLGTNYGYTF.

This chain joins TRBV4-1 and TRBJ1-1, with TRBD1 matching 7 bases. The junction had 6 bases not matched to a gene; V was cut back by 2 bases and J by 3 bases. In germline, CDR1 is MGHRA, CDR2 YSYEKL. This CDR3 comprises 15 residues. Written as DNA, the CDR3 is TGCGCCAGCAGCCAACCGGGACAGAGGGACACTGAAGCTTTCTTT. Protein: CASSQPGQRDTEAFF.

V and J are TRBV5-1 and TRBJ2-3; TRBD1 matches 9 bases. The CDR3 extends over 16 amino acids. The germline gives CDR1 SGHRS, CDR2 YFSETQ. The junction had 7 bases not matched to a gene; V was cut back by 0 bases and J by 5 bases. The CDR3 region has the DNA TGCGCCAGCAGCTTGGGTGCATTGGACAGGGGAGATACGCAGTATTTT. It yields the protein CASSLGALDRGDTQYF.

The rearrangement links TRBV6-4 to TRBJ2-3, with TRBD2 identical over 11 bases. The V and J ends lost 2 bases and 2 bases, in that order; junction bases with no gene match: 3. The CDR3 has 16 amino acids. Germline V gene lookup returns CDR1 MRHNA and CDR2 SNTAGT. CDR3 region: CASSDVAGGYTDTQYF. The CDR3 DNA reads as TGTGCCAGCAGTGACGTAGCGGGGGGGTACACAGATACGCAGTATTTT.

The CDR3 region has the DNA TGTGCCAGCAGAGCTGAGTCCGGCAATGAGCAGTTCTTC. It specifies CASRAESGNEQFF. The chain recombines TRBV7-9 with TRBJ2-1, with no clear D. With 6 bases removed from V and 6 bases from J, the gap between germline ends came to 12 bases. In germline, CDR1 is SEHNR, CDR2 FQNEAQ (reference sequence). There are 13 residues in the CDR3. Full variable domain (remainder filled in from reference TRBV7-9 and TRBJ2-1): DTGVSQNPRHKITKRGQNVTFRCDPISEHNRLYWYRQTLGQGPEFLTYFQNEAQLEKSRLLSDRFSAERPKGSFSTLEIQRTEQGDSAMYLCASRAESGNEQFFGPGTRLTVL.

This sequence joins TRBV5-1 and TRBJ2-2; TRBD2 matches 13 bases. V was clipped by 3 bases and J by 6 bases; unmatched bases: 5. This CDR3 is 16 amino acids long. Germline V gene sequence: CDR1 SGHRS, CDR2 YFSETQ. The CDR3 here is CASSSGTSGTAGELFF. In DNA, the CDR3 is TGCGCCAGCAGCTCCGGGACTAGCGGGACAGCCGGGGAGCTGTTTTTT.

The rearrangement joins TRBV6-1 to TRBJ2-2; 7 nucleotides align to TRBD2. This CDR3 spans 15 amino acids. CDR1 and CDR2 from the germline V gene are MNHNS and SASEGT. After removal of 3 bases from V and 1 base from J, the junction contained 2 bases not matched to a gene. This CDR3 is CASSEPSGNTGELFF. The CDR3 DNA is TGTGCCAGCAGTGAGCCTAGCGGGAACACCGGGGAGCTGTTTTTT.

The chain uses TRBV7-3 and TRBJ1-6, with D possibly TRBD1 on 5 matching bases. CDR3 length: 15 residues. V was cut by 2 bases and J by 7 bases, with 12 bases left in between. Per germline, CDR1 SGHTA and CDR2 FQGTGA. Here the CDR3 DNA reads TGTGCCAGCAGCTTACATCCAGGGAACAATTCACCCCTCCACTTT. Translation gives CASSLHPGNNSPLHF. Drawing the rest from reference TRBV7-3 and TRBJ1-6, the complete variable domain is GAGVSQTPSNKVTEKGKYVELRCDPISGHTALYWYRQSLGQGPEFLIYFQGTGAADDSGLPNDRFFAVRPEGSVSTLKIQRTERGDSAVYLCASSLHPGNNSPLHFGNGTRLTVT.

This clonotype was picked up one time. This chain joins TRBV4-3 and TRBJ2-7; the D is unclear. The CDR3 is 17 amino acids. V lost 4 bases and J 0 bases, leaving 19 bases between the germline ends. Per germline, CDR1 LGHNA and CDR2 YSLEER. CDR3 protein: CASSPQGQVVGSYEQYF. CDR3 nucleotide sequence: TGCGCCAGCAGCCCTCAAGGGCAGGTCGTCGGCTCCTACGAGCAGTACTTC.

The chain joins TRBV19 to TRBJ2-7, with a possible D match to TRBD2 (5 bases). This CDR3 has 14 residues. Trimming shortened V by 5 bases and J by 5 bases, and 16 bases separated the two germline ends. Germline V gene data show CDR1 as LNHDA and CDR2 as SQIVND (reference sequence). This CDR3 is CASSPRTQADEQYF. DNA of the CDR3: TGTGCCAGTAGTCCTCGGACCCAAGCGGACGAGCAGTACTTC.

CDR3 coding DNA: TGTGCCAGCAGCTTAGTCGGCCGAGAGGATACGCAGTATTTT. Protein product: CASSLVGREDTQYF. The V and J genes are TRBV7-9 and TRBJ2-3; D uncertain. CDR3 length: 14 amino acids. Germline V gene data show CDR1 as SEHNR and CDR2 as FQNEAQ (reference sequence). V gave up 1 base and J gave up 6 bases, with 11 bases separating them.

V is TRBV27 and J is TRBJ2-7; 15 nucleotides align to TRBD2. In germline, CDR1 is MNHEY, CDR2 SMNVEV (reference sequence). This CDR3 region has 17 residues. V shed 6 bases, J shed 6 bases, and the junction held 12 bases outside the gene matches. The CDR3 spells CASSPGTSGRPSTEQYF. The CDR3 nucleotides are TGTGCCAGCAGCCCCGGGACTAGCGGGAGGCCATCAACCGAGCAGTACTTC.

V and J are TRBV28 and TRBJ2-7; the match to TRBD1 covers 7 bases. Germline V gives CDR1 MDHEN, CDR2 SYDVKM. V lost 7 bases, J lost 2 bases, and 8 bases stayed unmatched. The CDR3 loop spans 14 amino acids. The CDR3 protein is CASTLGQSTYEQYF. In nucleotides, the CDR3 is TGTGCCAGCACCTTGGGACAGTCTACCTACGAGCAGTACTTC.

This clonotype came up once. The gene calls are TRBV29-1 and TRBJ2-7; possible D gene TRBD1, 5 bases. Trimming removed 4 bases at V and 0 bases at J, with 19 bases between. Per the germline V gene, CDR1 is SQVTM and CDR2 is ANQGSEA. This CDR3 is built from 16 residues. CDR3 sequence reads: CSVAKGSGGFSYEQYF. CDR3 coding DNA: TGCAGCGTTGCAAAGGGGTCCGGTGGGTTCTCCTACGAGCAGTACTTC.

This clonotype occurred a few times. The rearrangement joins TRBV29-1 to TRBJ2-1; 7 bases are a match to TRBD1. From germline, CDR1 is SQVTM and CDR2 ANQGSEA. CDR3 length: 13 residues. Germline trimming cut 7 bases from V and 9 bases from J; bases unmatched to any gene: 12. The CDR3 sequence: CSGNRQGGSEQFF. The CDR3 region has the DNA TGCAGCGGAAATCGACAGGGCGGTAGTGAGCAGTTCTTC.